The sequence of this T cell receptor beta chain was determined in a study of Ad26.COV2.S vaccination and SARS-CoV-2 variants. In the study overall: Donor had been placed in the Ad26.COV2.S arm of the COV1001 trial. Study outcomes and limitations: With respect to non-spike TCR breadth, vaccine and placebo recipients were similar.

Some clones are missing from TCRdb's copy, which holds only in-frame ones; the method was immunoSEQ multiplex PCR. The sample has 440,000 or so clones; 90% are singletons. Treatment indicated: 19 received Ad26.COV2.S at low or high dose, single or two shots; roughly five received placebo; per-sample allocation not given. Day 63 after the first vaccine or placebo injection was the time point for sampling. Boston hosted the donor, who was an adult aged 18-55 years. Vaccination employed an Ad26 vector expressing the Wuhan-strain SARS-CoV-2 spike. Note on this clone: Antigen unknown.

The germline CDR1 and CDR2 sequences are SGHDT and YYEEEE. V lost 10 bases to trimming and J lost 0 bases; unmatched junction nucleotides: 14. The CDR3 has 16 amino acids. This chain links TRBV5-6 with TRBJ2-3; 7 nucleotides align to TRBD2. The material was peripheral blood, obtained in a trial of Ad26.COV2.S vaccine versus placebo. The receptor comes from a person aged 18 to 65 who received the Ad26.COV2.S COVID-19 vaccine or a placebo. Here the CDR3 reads CACSVGGSFSTDTQYF. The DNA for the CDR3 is TGTGCCTGCTCTGTGGGGGGGAGCTTCAGCACAGATACGCAGTATTTT.